A single T cell receptor (beta chain) is shown here with its context. As yet, its antigen is unknown. The data were taken from a study of T cell responses to AZD1222 COVID-19 vaccine. This CDR3 has 15 amino acids. V trimming: 4 bases; J trimming: 7 bases; junction bases outside the gene matches: 6. Germline V lookup: CDR1 SGHRS, CDR2 YFSETQ. Regarding the study as a whole: Repertoires were sampled only after the peak T cell response. Spike-specific TCR depth and breadth grew after two AZD1222 doses.

Generated by immunoSEQ multiplex PCR, the TCRdb table keeps only in-frame clones and is missing some. The table records over 150,000 clones, 85% to 90% of them present only once. This TCR was recovered from an adult in good health. Sequences were derived from peripheral blood, sampled on day 0 of MenACWY control vaccination. This sequence joins TRBV5-1 and TRBJ2-2, with 11 positions matching TRBD1. This CDR3 reads CASSTRTGGLGELFF. CDR3 DNA: TGCGCCAGCAGCACCCGGACAGGGGGCCTCGGGGAGCTGTTTTTT.